The 9 T cell receptor beta chains below all came from one sample that was sequenced in a study of naive and memory T cell subsets. General study points: A few larger clonotypes appeared in naive repertoires, especially CD8, possibly memory cells re-expressing CD45RA.

No antigen has been assigned to these receptors. Two oligonucleotides, mixed equimolar, formed the beta constant-region primer covering TRBC1 and TRBC2. Nested alpha and beta constant-region primers with the SP2 primer drove four PCR rounds on ligated cDNA. TCRdb processed the UMI-ligation and nested PCR reads anew with MiXCR; each CDR3 protein has one entry. This sample has tens of thousands of distinct CDR3 sequences; about 11% occur once, and the top ten carry more than 0.11%. The sequenced material came from naive CD4+ T cells from blood. The source is a human donor in good health.

This clonotype was counted once. This chain joins TRBV4-2 and TRBJ2-1, with 7 nucleotides matching TRBD2. The CDR3 loop spans 19 amino acids. The V gene end was trimmed by 2 bases and the J gene end by 7 bases; junction bases not matched to a gene: 20. CDR1 and CDR2 from the germline V gene are LGHNA and YNFKEQ. The CDR3 bases are TGTGCCAGCAGCCAACCCTTCGGTTTGGCGGGAGTGTCTACGAATGAGCAGTTCTTC. Translated: CASSQPFGLAGVSTNEQFF.

This clonotype was counted only a few times. This chain connects TRBV7-2 to TRBJ1-5; maybe TRBD1 (5 bases). Germline V lookup: CDR1 SGHTA, CDR2 FQGNSA. The CDR3 covers 16 residues. Trimming cost V 5 bases and J 0 bases, with 14 bases left between them. This CDR3 reads CASSIDSPYSNQPQHF. CDR3 nucleotide sequence: TGTGCCAGCAGCATCGACAGTCCATATAGCAATCAGCCCCAGCATTTT.

In its sample, this clonotype was seen many times. The V gene is TRBV5-6, the J gene TRBJ2-4; 11 bases align to TRBD1. V was pared by 2 bases and J by 7 bases, with 5 bases of the junction left unmatched. This CDR3 comprises 15 residues. The germline V gene has CDR1 SGHDT and CDR2 YYEEEE. For the CDR3, the DNA is TGTGCCAGCAGCTTCACCGGGACAGGGGGGAACATTCAGTACTTC. Its protein product is CASSFTGTGGNIQYF.

The CDR3 sequence is CSAHRSYNSPLHF. CDR3 nucleotide sequence: TGCAGTGCCCATAGGTCTTATAATTCACCCCTCCACTTT. This chain links TRBV20-1 with TRBJ1-6; D is uncertain. Germline V gives CDR1 DFQATT, CDR2 SNEGSKA (reference sequence). The CDR3 is 13 amino acids. The ends were cut back, 6 bases at V and 4 bases at J, with 10 bases in the middle.

In the case of this clonotype: Just one base apart from a much larger clone, this may be a read error. The chain combines TRBV5-1 with TRBJ2-6; TRBD1 might be the D (5 bases). CDR1 SGHRS and CDR2 YFSETQ come from the germline V gene. This CDR3 spans 17 amino acids. In nucleotides, the CDR3 is TGCGCCAGCAGCTTGGACGGGTGGTCCTCTGGGGCCAACGTCCTGATTTTC. Protein sequence: CASSLDGWSSGANVLIF.

This clonotype has at least ten counts. This chain uses TRBV6-1 with TRBJ2-4; D is unresolved. Germline V lookup: CDR1 MNHNS, CDR2 SASEGT. This CDR3 is built from 13 residues. Trimming removed 10 bases from V and 1 base from J, with 11 bases in between. This CDR3 is CATPSPAKNIQYF. As DNA, the CDR3 is TGTGCCACCCCCTCCCCCGCCAAAAACATTCAGTACTTC.

This clonotype was seen only a few times. The CDR3 DNA is TGTGCCACCAGTTATCCGGGACAGGGGATCTCAGATACGCAGTATTTT. Its protein product is CATSYPGQGISDTQYF. The chain recombines TRBV24-1 with TRBJ2-3, with 10 positions matching TRBD1. The CDR3 length is 16 residues. Trimming at V came to 6 bases and at J to 4 bases, leaving 9 bases not matched to a gene. CDR1 KGHDR and CDR2 SFDVKD come from the germline V gene.

This clonotype occurred a few times. This chain uses TRBV20-1 with TRBJ2-1; the match to TRBD2 covers 7 bases. The length of the CDR3 is 12 residues. From germline, CDR1 is DFQATT and CDR2 SNEGSKA (reference sequence). Written as DNA, the CDR3 is TGCACCCCGGGGAGGGCCTACAATGAGCAGTTCTTC. This gives the protein CTPGRAYNEQFF.

This clonotype appeared a few times. The V call is TRBV10-3, the J call TRBJ1-1; the D gene is possibly TRBD1 (5 bases). Germline V gene sequence: CDR1 ENHRY, CDR2 SYGVKD. This CDR3 spans 15 amino acids. Trimming left V 3 bases short and J 2 bases short, with 13 bases between. CDR3 bases: TGTGCCATCAGTGATGGTAGGGGACTTAACACTGAAGCTTTCTTT. Protein product: CAISDGRGLNTEAFF.